The rows below give T cell receptor beta chains drawn from one sample of a study of technical replicates of blood from a few donors. Using immunoSEQ multiplex PCR, the repertoire was profiled, and TCRdb retains in-frame clones only, with some absent. The data hold 100,000 or so clones, with 85% to 95% observed a single time. Input material: T cells isolated from PBMCs. These receptors were taken from a human donor in good health. Both conserved end residues are part of each CDR3. A D gene is named only where the DNA matches it firmly. Not all rows give a size; the values are once, few, many and, for expanded clones, a class.

.	TRBV9	.	TRBJ1-2	16	CASSESPQGRDYGYTF	TGTGCCAGCAGCGAATCACCGCAGGGCAGGGACTATGGCTACACCTTC
TRBD2	TRBV27	.	TRBJ2-3	16	CASSLLLAGDPDTQYF	TGTGCCAGCAGTTTATTGCTAGCGGGAGATCCGGATACGCAGTATTTT
.	TRBV9	.	TRBJ2-2	12	CASSVGPGELFF	TGTGCCAGCAGCGTAGGTCCTGGGGAGCTGTTTTTT
.	TRBV2	once	TRBJ2-2	13	CASSLSRNGELFF	TGTGCCAGCAGTCTGAGCCGTAACGGGGAGCTGTTTTTT
.	TRBV4-1	.	TRBJ2-7	15	CASSQGTGTTYEQYF	TGCGCCAGCAGCCAGGGGACTGGGACGACCTACGAGCAGTACTTC
TRBD2	TRBV5-1	.	TRBJ2-7	15	CASSFGLDSYYEQYF	TGCGCCAGCAGCTTCGGACTAGACTCTTACTACGAGCAGTACTTC
TRBD1	TRBV11-3	.	TRBJ2-7	14	CASSSGQGPYEQYF	TGTGCCAGCAGCTCGGGACAGGGCCCCTACGAGCAGTACTTC
.	TRBV28	.	TRBJ2-7	15	CASSLLSDNSYEQYF	TGTGCCAGCAGTTTACTTAGCGACAACTCCTACGAGCAGTACTTC
TRBD1	TRBV30	.	TRBJ1-5	13	CAWSATGDQPQHF	TGTGCCTGGAGCGCGACAGGGGATCAGCCCCAGCATTTT
TRBD1	TRBV5-1	.	TRBJ2-2	15	CASSRTGANTGELFF	TGCGCCAGCAGCAGGACAGGGGCGAACACCGGGGAGCTGTTTTTT
.	TRBV7-9	.	TRBJ2-2	16	CASSLVRGTNTGELFF	TGTGCCAGCAGCTTAGTTAGAGGAACGAACACCGGGGAGCTGTTTTTT
.	TRBV4-1	.	TRBJ2-7	13	CASSLQGPPQQYF	TGCGCCAGCAGCCTACAGGGCCCCCCTCAGCAGTACTTC
.	TRBV2	once	TRBJ1-5	15	CASSYTAGKRQPQHF	TGTGCCAGCAGTTACACGGCAGGGAAGAGACAGCCCCAGCATTTT
TRBD1	TRBV7-9	.	TRBJ2-7	17	CASSFSGGGQGRNEQYF	TGTGCCAGCAGCTTCTCGGGTGGGGGACAGGGAAGAAACGAGCAGTACTTC
.	TRBV7-3	.	TRBJ1-4	15	CASSLGSGLGEKLFF	TGTGCCAGCAGCTTAGGAAGCGGGTTAGGTGAAAAACTGTTTTTT
TRBD2	TRBV7-9	once	TRBJ2-1	15	CASSLASGRGDEQFF	TGTGCCAGCAGCTTAGCTAGCGGGAGGGGAGATGAGCAGTTCTTC
TRBD1	TRBV7-7	.	TRBJ2-5	16	CASSPGTGVPQETQYF	TGTGCTAGCAGCCCGGGGACAGGGGTCCCCCAAGAGACCCAGTACTTC
TRBD1	TRBV27	.	TRBJ2-2	20	CASLSDRDRGKDVDTGELFF	TGTGCCAGCCTTTCCGACCGGGACAGGGGGAAGGATGTGGACACCGGGGAGCTGTTTTTT
.	TRBV5-5	few	TRBJ2-2	16	CASSLRHLVNTGELFF	TGTGCCAGCAGCTTGCGTCACTTGGTCAACACCGGGGAGCTGTTTTTT
.	TRBV9	.	TRBJ1-3	11	CASSVGGTIYF	TGTGCCAGCTCGGTCGGGGGCACCATATATTTT
TRBD2	TRBV5-4	.	TRBJ2-2	15	CASSLGSGGAGELFF	TGTGCCAGCAGCTTGGGGAGCGGGGGTGCGGGGGAGCTGTTTTTT
.	TRBV5-1	.	TRBJ2-3	14	CASSQTQGMDTQYF	TGCGCCAGCAGCCAGACGCAGGGAATGGATACGCAGTATTTT
TRBD2	TRBV5-4	.	TRBJ2-1	18	CASSFVTVGGRLFNEQFF	TGTGCCAGCAGCTTTGTCACTGTCGGGGGGAGACTTTTCAATGAGCAGTTCTTC
.	TRBV5-1	.	TRBJ1-5	15	CASSLGQEQNQPQHF	TGCGCCAGCAGCTTGGGACAGGAACAAAATCAGCCCCAGCATTTT
.	TRBV10-3	.	TRBJ1-2	16	CAISPEPPAALGGYTF	TGTGCCATCAGCCCTGAACCCCCAGCGGCTTTGGGGGGCTACACCTTC
TRBD2	TRBV7-8	.	TRBJ2-3	15	CASSLLAGVGDTQYF	TGTGCCAGCAGCTTATTAGCGGGTGTTGGAGATACGCAGTATTTT
.	TRBV7-2	.	TRBJ2-1	15	CASSLAGGTYNEQFF	TGTGCCAGCAGCTTAGCGGGCGGGACTTACAATGAGCAGTTCTTC
TRBD2	TRBV9	.	TRBJ2-1	17	CASSSNPGGHSYNEQFF	TGTGCCAGCAGTAGCAATCCGGGGGGGCACTCCTACAATGAGCAGTTCTTC
TRBD1	TRBV28	.	TRBJ2-5	14	CASRRTGGQETQYF	TGTGCCAGCAGACGGACAGGGGGACAAGAGACCCAGTACTTC
.	TRBV7-8	.	TRBJ2-7	12	CASSSTGDEQYF	TGTGCCAGCAGCTCTACGGGAGACGAGCAGTACTTC
.	TRBV11-3	.	TRBJ2-5	13	CASSLSGGETQYF	TGTGCCAGCAGCTTATCAGGTGGAGAGACCCAGTACTTC